The 21 T cell receptor beta chains below come from one sample, sequenced in a study of T cells in Graves' hyperthyroidism and ophthalmopathy. Authors of the study amplified TCR beta CDR3 regions from RNA transcripts. First-round RT-PCR targeting the TCR CDR3 was performed with the HTBI primer set. TCRdb recomputed calls from the multiplex PCR reads with MiXCR, one row per CDR3 protein. The table lists approximately 560,000 distinct CDR3 sequences, 46% of them singletons, with approximately 8.2% in the top ten. Sequencing was done on a sample of peripheral blood or thyroid tissue (not recorded which). These receptors were obtained from a woman aged 18-30 years with Graves' hyperthyroidism.

This chain links TRBV7-2 with TRBJ2-7; 8 positions agree with TRBD2. The last part of the DNA fits TRBJ2-1 better; the J call may be wrong. The CDR3 covers 13 residues. Germline V CDR1 and CDR2: SGHTA, FQGNSA. The CDR3 DNA is TGTGCCAGCAGACCAGCGGGAGAGGTTGAGCAGTTCTTC. It translates to CASRPAGEVEQFF.

This chain uses TRBV20-1 with TRBJ2-7; TRBD2 matches 9 bases. The CDR3 sequence is 13 residues long. J lost 2 bases, V lost 3 bases, and 2 bases had no gene match. The germline V gene encodes CDR1 DFQATT and CDR2 SNEGSKA (reference sequence). The CDR3 region is CSASGGRAYEQYF. The CDR3 DNA is TGCAGTGCTAGCGGCGGGAGGGCCTACGAGCAGTACTTC.

The chain joins TRBV19 to TRBJ2-2, with D possibly TRBD2 on 6 matching bases. The CDR3 sequence is 15 residues long. Trimming took 9 bases from V and 4 from J, leaving 18 bases between them. The germline CDR1 and CDR2 sequences are LNHDA and SQIVND (reference sequence). For the CDR3, the DNA is TGTGCCAGCTCTCCGGCCAGCGGGCGCACCGGGGAGCTGTTTTTT. Encoded protein: CASSPASGRTGELFF.

Points on this clonotype: A read error may be the cause here, since a much bigger clone is one base away. The V call is TRBV7-8, the J call TRBJ1-5; no clear D. This CDR3 contains 15 residues. Looked up from germline, CDR1 is SGHVS and CDR2 is FQNEAQ. DNA of the CDR3: TGTGCCAGCAGCTTAACCACGCACCCAGGTCAGTCCCAGCATTTT. Amino acids: CASSLTTHPGQSQHF.

The chain carries TRBV12-3 or TRBV12-4 and TRBJ1-2; 9 bases are a match to TRBD1. The V gene end was trimmed by 9 bases and the J gene end by 3 bases; junction bases not matched to a gene: 8. This CDR3 is 14 amino acids long. CDR3 residues: CARSRRTGDYGYTF. The CDR3 coding sequence is TGTGCCAGAAGCCGAAGGACAGGGGACTATGGCTACACCTTC.

Many counts were recorded for this clonotype. The J gene is TRBJ2-5, the V gene TRBV29-1, with D perhaps matching TRBD1 or TRBD2 (5 bases each). Trimming cost V 6 bases and J 2 bases, with 13 bases left between them. The germline V gene has CDR1 SQVTM and CDR2 ANQGSEA. CDR3 length equals 13 residues. CDR3 in amino acids: CSVRGRRQETQYF. The CDR3 region has the DNA TGCAGCGTGAGGGGACGGCGGCAAGAGACCCAGTACTTC.

Comments on this clonotype: This sequence may be a read error, since a much larger clone differs from it by one base. The chain employs TRBV7-9 and TRBJ1-4, with D uncertain. CDR3 length equals 15 residues. Germline V CDR1 and CDR2: SEHNR, FQNEAQ (reference sequence). Between the trimmed V and J ends, which lost 0 bases and 8 bases, there was a span of 13 bases. The CDR3 DNA reads TGTGCCAGCAGCTTAGCGCGGCAGGAGGTGGAAAAACTGTTTTTT. It yields the protein CASSLARQEVEKLFF.

The V call is TRBV6-1, the J call TRBJ2-7; possibly TRBD1 for D (5 bases). CDR3 length equals 15 residues. Looked up from germline, CDR1 is MNHNS and CDR2 is SASEGT. Trimming took 5 bases from V and 1 from J, leaving 15 bases between them. The CDR3: CASSYSDKSSYEQYF. Here the CDR3 DNA reads TGTGCCAGCAGTTACTCGGACAAGTCGTCCTACGAGCAGTACTTC.

The V gene is TRBV24-1, the J gene TRBJ2-1; 15 nucleotides align to TRBD2. The CDR3 is 17 residues long. The junction had 9 bases not matched to a gene; V was cut back by 4 bases and J by 9 bases. Per the germline V gene, CDR1 is KGHDR and CDR2 is SFDVKD. CDR3 sequence: CATSDTGLAGGGSEQFF. Written as DNA, the CDR3 is TGTGCCACCAGTGACACGGGACTAGCGGGAGGAGGTTCTGAGCAGTTCTTC.

The rearrangement links TRBV10-2 to TRBJ2-7; D is uncertain. CDR3 length: 13 residues. Trimming cost V 8 bases and J 2 bases, with 13 bases left between them. Germline V gives CDR1 WSHSY, CDR2 SAAADI. CDR3 DNA sequence: TGCGCCAGCGTTGAGACGGCGGCCTACGAGCAGTACTTC. Protein sequence: CASVETAAYEQYF.

The V gene is TRBV2, the J gene TRBJ2-6, with 12 nucleotides matching TRBD1. This CDR3 region has 18 residues. V gave up 5 bases and J gave up 2 bases; unmatched junction bases: 7. CDR1 SNHLY and CDR2 FYNNEI come from the germline V gene. The CDR3 here is CASSNRDRGRTGANVLTF. The CDR3 bases are TGTGCCAGCAGTAACCGGGACAGGGGGCGTACTGGGGCCAACGTCCTGACTTTC.

V is TRBV6-5 and J is TRBJ1-2; no clear D gene. CDR1 is MNHEY and CDR2 is SVGAGI in the germline V gene. This CDR3 has 15 amino acids. With 4 bases removed from V and 5 bases from J, the gap between germline ends came to 17 bases. In nucleotides, the CDR3 is TGTGCCAGCAGTTCCCCGCGAATAAATAGATATGGCTACACCTTC. It encodes CASSSPRINRYGYTF.

Only a few counts were recorded for this clonotype. This chain's CDR3 is CSASPTGRTEAFF. CDR3 sequence (DNA): TGCAGTGCTAGCCCCACAGGGCGCACTGAAGCTTTCTTT. The rearrangement uses TRBV20-1 and TRBJ1-1, with D perhaps TRBD1 (6 bases). Germline CDR1 and CDR2: DFQATT and SNEGSKA (reference sequence). V lost 3 bases and J lost 4, with 12 bases in between. CDR3 length: 13 amino acids.

Concerning this clonotype: The junction departs from germline at one end; a sequencing error may be responsible. The chain uses TRBV7-2 and TRBJ2-5, with D perhaps matching TRBD2 (5 bases). This CDR3 has 14 residues. Germline V gene lookup returns CDR1 SGHTA and CDR2 FQGNSA. The CDR3 region has the DNA TGTGCCAGCAGCTTAGTTCCTAGCAAGGAGACCCGGTACTTC. Translation gives CASSLVPSKETRYF.

The chain links TRBV7-9 to TRBJ2-5; 14 bases map to TRBD2. The CDR3 has 17 residues. Germline V gene sequence: CDR1 SEHNR, CDR2 FQNEAQ (reference sequence). The V gene end was trimmed by 3 bases and the J gene end by 7 bases; junction bases not matched to a gene: 10. This CDR3 reads CASSLGTSGSWLATQYF. CDR3 bases: TGTGCCAGCAGCTTGGGGACTAGCGGGAGTTGGTTGGCGACCCAGTACTTC.

This clonotype was counted at least ten times. The chain uses TRBV7-6 and TRBJ2-7, with D maybe TRBD1 (5 bases). Per the germline V gene, CDR1 is SGHVS and CDR2 is FNYEAQ. The CDR3 is made up of 15 amino acids. Trimming took 6 bases from V and 2 from J, leaving 17 bases between them. CDR3 nucleotides: TGTGCCAGCAGTCAGTCCTCAGGGTTAACCTACGAGCAGTACTTC. Translated: CASSQSSGLTYEQYF.

This clonotype has just a few counts. The chain uses TRBV20-1 and TRBJ1-2, with unresolved D. Germline V gives CDR1 DFQATT, CDR2 SNEGSKA (reference sequence). The germline V and J ends were trimmed by 6 bases and 3 bases, with 17 bases remaining between them. The CDR3 length is 14 residues. The CDR3 region is CSASRPPADYGYTF. CDR3 DNA sequence: TGCAGTGCATCCAGACCCCCCGCGGACTATGGCTACACCTTC.

This chain links TRBV12-3 or TRBV12-4 with TRBJ1-6; D may be TRBD1 (5 bases). V was pared by 5 bases and J by 5 bases, with 13 bases between. The CDR3 sequence is 15 residues long. CDR3 sequence: CASSTSGRNNSPLHF. The CDR3 DNA is TGTGCCAGCAGTACCTCGGGGCGGAATAATTCACCCCTCCACTTT.

V usage is TRBV19 and J usage is TRBJ1-2, with a weak D call TRBD1 (6 bases). The CDR3 runs to 14 residues. Between the trimmed V and J ends, which lost 3 bases and 4 bases, there was a span of 12 bases. Germline CDR1 and CDR2: LNHDA and SQIVND (reference sequence). The CDR3 reads CASSMATGSYGYTF. The CDR3 DNA reads as TGTGCCAGTAGTATGGCTACAGGGTCCTATGGCTACACCTTC.

The sample holds a few counts of this clonotype. CDR3 region: CASSLGRENVYEQYF. The CDR3 bases are TGCGCCAGCAGCTTGGGTCGGGAGAATGTCTACGAGCAGTACTTC. The chain couples TRBV5-1 to TRBJ2-7, with a weak D call TRBD2 (6 bases). The V and J ends lost 0 bases and 3 bases respectively, with 13 bases between them. The CDR3 consists of 15 residues. The germline V gene has CDR1 SGHRS and CDR2 YFSETQ.

This clonotype was seen ten or more times. The chain links TRBV7-8 to TRBJ2-7; 7 bases align to TRBD2. CDR1 and CDR2 from the germline V gene are SGHVS and FQNEAQ. V lost 5 bases to trimming and J lost 5 bases; unmatched junction nucleotides: 12. This CDR3 contains 15 residues. The CDR3 loop is CASSHRLARSHEQYF. CDR3 nucleotides: TGTGCCAGCAGCCACCGACTAGCTCGGTCTCACGAGCAGTACTTC.